Following are 17 T cell receptor beta chains from one sample sequenced in a study of beta chain features in type 1 diabetes (dated by TCRdb to 2016 to 2018). The library was built by means of the immunoSEQ multiplex PCR assay. The entire amount of isolated RNA was reverse transcribed using the High Capacity cDNA Reverse Transcription Kit, so the sequenced TCRB transcripts were expressed ones. In its TCRdb copy, this immuneACCESS table keeps in-frame sequences only and misses some clones. Where compared with another copy, unresolved V genes explain less than half of these, and the others have no known cause. The sample table records approximately 40,000 clones; about half of these occur just once. The top ten clonotypes cover about 0.24% of the sample. Material for sequencing was stem cell memory CD4+ T cells from blood. What this sample's cell subset or site label stands for: stem cell-like memory CD4+ T cells. The receptors stem from a woman in her 30s in good health.

This sequence joins TRBV18 and TRBJ2-7, with a weak D call TRBD2 (7 bases). Germline CDR1 reads KGHSH; CDR2 reads LQKENI. Trimming stripped 1 base from V and 7 bases from J, with 17 bases between. There are 15 residues in the CDR3. CDR3 nucleotide sequence: TGTGCCAGCTCACCACGGTTGGGGGGGGCCCTGGAGCAGTACTTC. Protein product: CASSPRLGGALEQYF.

CDR3 region: CASSPNRGSSYEQYF. The DNA of the CDR3 is TGTGCCAGCTCACCTAACCGGGGTAGCTCCTACGAGCAGTACTTC. The gene calls are TRBV18 and TRBJ2-7, with a tentative D call TRBD2 (5 bases). The germline V and J ends were trimmed by 3 bases and 0 bases, with 12 bases remaining between them. The CDR3 has 15 amino acids. Per the germline V gene, CDR1 is KGHSH and CDR2 is LQKENI. The full variable domain, in which reference TRBV18 and TRBJ2-7 provide the parts outside the CDR3, is NAGVMQNPRHLVRRRGQEARLRCSPMKGHSHVYWYRQLPEEGLKFMVYLQKENIIDESGMPKERFSAEFPKEGPSILRIQQVVRGDSAAYFCASSPNRGSSYEQYFGPGTRLTVT.

This clone was detected only a few times. The chain has TRBV7-2 and TRBJ2-7, with D tentatively TRBD2 (6 bases). Germline V CDR1 and CDR2: SGHTA, FQGNSA. Trimming cost V 5 bases and J 0 bases, with 14 bases left between them. There are 15 residues in the CDR3. CDR3 coding DNA: TGTGCCAGCAGCCCAAGCGGGCTGAACTCCTACGAGCAGTACTTC. Amino acid sequence: CASSPSGLNSYEQYF.

The V gene is TRBV7-2, the J gene TRBJ2-1, with 10 bases that match TRBD2. V lost 1 base and J lost 4; bases outside the gene matches: 4. This CDR3 is 16 amino acids long. Germline CDR1 SGHTA, CDR2 FQGNSA. CDR3 protein: CASSLVLAGAYNEQFF. In DNA, the CDR3 is TGTGCCAGCAGCTTAGTCCTAGCGGGAGCGTACAATGAGCAGTTCTTC.

The chain is built from TRBV18 and TRBJ1-1; no firm D call. Trimming left V 1 base short and J 3 bases short, with 12 bases between. Germline V gene lookup returns CDR1 KGHSH and CDR2 LQKENI. The CDR3 has 15 amino acids. CDR3 coding DNA: TGTGCCAGCTCACCACAGAGTTCTCGGGACACTGAAGCTTTCTTT. Amino acid sequence: CASSPQSSRDTEAFF.

V is TRBV19 and J is TRBJ1-2, with D possibly being TRBD1 (5 bases). Germline CDR1 and CDR2: LNHDA and SQIVND (reference sequence). Trimming pared 7 bases from V and 5 bases from J, leaving 11 bases between. The CDR3 sequence is 12 residues long. DNA for the CDR3: TGTGCCAGTACCCAGGGATGGTATGGCTACACCTTC. Translating it yields CASTQGWYGYTF.

CDR3: CSVFGVEGNTEAFF. The CDR3, as DNA: TGCAGCGTTTTCGGTGTGGAGGGGAACACTGAAGCTTTCTTT. V and J are TRBV29-1 and TRBJ1-1; the D is unclear. The CDR3 contains 14 residues. V lost 5 bases and J 1 base, leaving 14 bases between the germline ends. The germline V gene has CDR1 SQVTM and CDR2 ANQGSEA.

The chain employs TRBV11-2 and TRBJ2-3; D uncertain. Trimming left V 1 base short and J 6 bases short, with 14 bases between. The CDR3 contains 15 residues. The germline V gene encodes CDR1 SGHAT and CDR2 FQNNGV. The CDR3 DNA is TGTGCCAGCAGCTTAGGACTCCCCACATGGGATACGCAGTATTTT. Protein product: CASSLGLPTWDTQYF. Full variable domain (remainder filled in from reference TRBV11-2 and TRBJ2-3): EAGVAQSPRYKIIEKRQSVAFWCNPISGHATLYWYQQILGQGPKLLIQFQNNGVVDDSQLPKDRFSAERLKGVDSTLKIQPAKLEDSAVYLCASSLGLPTWDTQYFGPGTRLTVL.

This clone was recorded at least ten times. J is TRBJ2-3 and V is TRBV18; 12 bases fit TRBD1. The CDR3 runs to 15 residues. Germline CDR1 is KGHSH and CDR2 is LQKENI. The V and J ends lost 5 bases and 4 bases, in that order; junction bases with no gene match: 4. This chain's CDR3 is CASSSRDRGPDTQYF. CDR3 DNA sequence: TGTGCCAGCTCATCCCGGGACAGGGGGCCAGATACGCAGTATTTT.

In this sample, this clone turned up a few times. This chain uses TRBV18 with TRBJ1-5; D is unresolved. The V and J ends lost 6 bases and 2 bases respectively, with 8 bases between them. Per germline, CDR1 KGHSH and CDR2 LQKENI. The CDR3 has 13 residues. CDR3 nucleotide sequence: TGTGCCAGCTCGAACCAGGGCAATCAGCCCCAGCATTTT. It codes for CASSNQGNQPQHF.

In this sample, this clone turned up a few times. The chain has TRBV25-1 and TRBJ2-5; perhaps TRBD1 as D (6 bases). V shed 4 bases and J shed 3 bases, with 15 bases lying between them. The CDR3 is 15 residues long. Germline V gives CDR1 MGHDK, CDR2 SYGVNS. CDR3 sequence (DNA): TGTGCCAGCAGTGGTCTAGGGACACAAAAAGAGACCCAGTACTTC. Translation: CASSGLGTQKETQYF. Full variable domain (rest looked up from reference TRBV25-1 and TRBJ2-5): EADIYQTPRYLVIGTGKKITLECSQTMGHDKMYWYQQDPGMELHLIHYSYGVNSTEKGDLSSESTVSRIRTEHFPLTLESARPSHTSQYLCASSGLGTQKETQYFGPGTRLLVL.

The J gene is TRBJ2-3, the V gene TRBV7-3, with 7 bases lining up with TRBD2. The CDR3 loop spans 15 amino acids. V lost 3 bases and J lost 1; bases outside the gene matches: 4. Germline-derived CDR1 and CDR2 are SGHTA and FQGTGA. CDR3: CASSLALAGTDTQYF. The CDR3 nucleotides are TGTGCCAGCAGCTTGGCGCTAGCGGGCACAGATACGCAGTATTTT.

This clone was seen more than once but under ten times. This sequence joins TRBV6-1 and TRBJ2-1; perhaps TRBD2 as D (6 bases). Trimming shortened V by 0 bases and J by 8 bases, and 14 bases separated the two germline ends. The CDR3 contains 15 residues. Per germline, CDR1 MNHNS and CDR2 SASEGT. CDR3 protein: CASSEALGGGDEQFF. CDR3 nucleotides: TGTGCCAGCAGTGAAGCTTTGGGGGGTGGGGATGAGCAGTTCTTC.

There are a few counts of this clone. The chain uses TRBV19 and TRBJ2-3, with 9 positions matching TRBD2. CDR3 length equals 13 residues. V dropped 11 bases and J dropped 2; count of bases not matched to a gene: 5. Germline V lookup: CDR1 LNHDA, CDR2 SQIVND (reference sequence). The CDR3 DNA follows: TGTGCCGCGGGGGGGCAGTCCACAGATACGCAGTATTTT. Amino acids: CAAGGQSTDTQYF.

The chain combines TRBV5-4 with TRBJ2-1; a possible D gene is TRBD2 (7 bases). Looked up from germline, CDR1 is SGHNT and CDR2 is YYREEE (reference sequence). V lost 4 bases and J lost 0, with 11 bases in between. CDR3 size: 15 residues. CDR3 in DNA: TGTGCCAGCAGCGAGGGGGGGAGCTCCTACAATGAGCAGTTCTTC. Its protein is CASSEGGSSYNEQFF.

This chain links TRBV5-1 with TRBJ1-1, with 9 bases aligning to TRBD1. This CDR3 region has 15 residues. The junction had 11 bases not matched to a gene; V was cut back by 0 bases and J by 11 bases. CDR1 is SGHRS and CDR2 is YFSETQ in the germline V gene. This CDR3 reads CASSLVGQGDRGAFF. For the CDR3, the DNA is TGCGCCAGCAGCTTGGTGGGACAGGGCGACCGCGGGGCTTTCTTT. Filled out from reference TRBV5-1 and TRBJ1-1, the complete variable domain reads KAGVTQTPRYLIKTRGQQVTLSCSPISGHRSVSWYQQTPGQGLQFLFEYFSETQRNKGNFPGRFSGRQFSNSRSEMNVSTLELGDSALYLCASSLVGQGDRGAFFGQGTRLTVV.

The CDR3 DNA reads TGTGCCAGCAGTCCGGGGACAGTAAGACACAATCAGCCCCAGCATTTT. This encodes CASSPGTVRHNQPQHF. This chain links TRBV27 with TRBJ1-5, with 7 positions matching TRBD1. The germline gives CDR1 MNHEY, CDR2 SMNVEV (reference sequence). The ends lost 5 bases at V and 3 bases at J; junction bases unmatched: 10. There are 16 residues in the CDR3.